These 32 T cell receptor beta chains came from one sample sequenced in a study of cytomegalovirus exposure and HLA in healthy donors. The PCR employed 60 Vbeta primers together with 13 Jbeta primers. Clones were sequenced by immunoSEQ multiplex PCR, and TCRdb holds only the in-frame ones, with some missing. The sample contains 200,000 or so clones, roughly 80% of which appear only once. Sequencing was carried out using PBMCs. The receptors derive from a man aged 30 to 45 in good health and CMV-seronegative.

This clone appeared a single time. V usage is TRBV9 and J usage is TRBJ2-1, with 16 positions matching TRBD2. J was trimmed by 2 bases and V by 5 bases; bases with no gene match: 13. The CDR3 spans 20 residues. Germline V gene data show CDR1 as SGDLS and CDR2 as YYNGEE. CDR3 in DNA: TGTGCCAGCAGGCCAGGTGGGATGGGACTAGCGGGGGGGCCCTACAATGAGCAGTTCTTC. Translation: CASRPGGMGLAGGPYNEQFF.

The chain links TRBV2 to TRBJ1-2; no reliable D call. This CDR3 has 12 amino acids. Trimming removed 8 bases at V and 5 bases at J, with 12 bases between. From germline, CDR1 is SNHLY and CDR2 FYNNEI. CDR3 sequence: CASSSAGYGYTF. In DNA, the CDR3 is TGTGCCAGCTCCTCAGCGGGGTATGGCTACACCTTC.

The chain employs TRBV4-1 and TRBJ2-7; a possible D gene is TRBD1 (6 bases). Trimming stripped 4 bases from V and 2 bases from J, with 15 bases between. CDR1 and CDR2 (germline): MGHRA, YSYEKL. This CDR3 has 15 amino acids. The DNA for the CDR3 is TGCGCCAGCAGCCTTACAATTACAGGGACCTACGAGCAGTACTTC. Amino acids: CASSLTITGTYEQYF.

This chain links TRBV27 with TRBJ1-2, with 9 bases matching TRBD1. Germline V gene data show CDR1 as MNHEY and CDR2 as SMNVEV (reference sequence). This CDR3 has 15 residues. V lost 2 bases to trimming and J lost 4 bases; unmatched junction nucleotides: 5. The chain's CDR3 is CASSLTGGTLYGYTF. For the CDR3, the DNA is TGTGCCAGCAGTTTAACAGGGGGCACCCTCTATGGCTACACCTTC.

This rearrangement joins TRBV5-4 to TRBJ2-7; TRBD1 matches at 11 bases. V lost 1 base, J lost 4 bases, and 4 bases stayed unmatched. The CDR3 is 15 amino acids. Germline V gene sequence: CDR1 SGHNT, CDR2 YYREEE (reference sequence). The CDR3 spells CASSLPGQGEYEQYF. The CDR3 bases are TGTGCCAGCAGCTTGCCGGGACAGGGGGAATACGAGCAGTACTTC.

This clone was seen once. The gene calls are TRBV6-5 and TRBJ1-1, with D hard to call. V was pared by 5 bases and J by 2 bases, with 9 bases between. There are 13 residues in the CDR3. Germline CDR1 and CDR2: MNHEY and SVGAGI. DNA of the CDR3: TGTGCCAGCAGTGCCCAACTCAACACTGAAGCTTTCTTT. Translating gives CASSAQLNTEAFF.

The rearrangement uses TRBV28 and TRBJ1-5; D not certain. Germline V gene sequence: CDR1 MDHEN, CDR2 SYDVKM. V dropped 1 base and J dropped 0 bases, with 4 bases sitting between them. This CDR3 is built from 14 residues. CDR3 loop: CASSLFHSNQPQHF. CDR3 in DNA: TGTGCCAGCAGTTTATTCCATAGCAATCAGCCCCAGCATTTT. The variable domain in full, with the rest retrieved from reference TRBV28 and TRBJ1-5, is DVKVTQSSRYLVKRTGEKVFLECVQDMDHENMFWYRQDPGLGLRLIYFSYDVKMKEKGDIPEGYSVSREKKERFSLILESASTNQTSMYLCASSLFHSNQPQHFGDGTRLSIL.

The chain carries TRBV29-1 and TRBJ2-1, with D possibly TRBD2 on 6 matching bases. The CDR3 is 14 residues long. Between the trimmed V and J ends, which lost 8 bases and 0 bases, there was a span of 14 bases. Per the germline V gene, CDR1 is SQVTM and CDR2 is ANQGSEA. The CDR3 loop is CSSLAGSSYNEQFF. The CDR3 DNA follows: TGCAGCTCACTGGCGGGGAGCTCCTACAATGAGCAGTTCTTC.

The chain carries TRBV5-6 and TRBJ1-2; 7 nucleotides align to TRBD1. The CDR3 contains 17 residues. V lost 0 bases to trimming and J lost 5 bases; unmatched junction nucleotides: 13. Germline loops: CDR1 SGHDT, CDR2 YYEEEE. The CDR3 DNA is TGTGCCAGCAGCTTGGCCACGGACAGGCCCTCTTGGTATGGCTACACCTTC. It is translated as CASSLATDRPSWYGYTF.

The V call is TRBV5-6, the J call TRBJ1-1, with 7 nucleotides matching TRBD1. CDR1 and CDR2 (germline): SGHDT, YYEEEE. The CDR3 covers 17 residues. With V trimmed by 1 base and J by 1 base, 10 bases remained unmatched. CDR3 DNA sequence: TGTGCCAGCAGCTTGCGGTTTGTGGAGGGGGCGAACACTGAAGCTTTCTTT. Amino acid sequence: CASSLRFVEGANTEAFF.

The V and J genes are TRBV19 and TRBJ2-2; TRBD1 agrees at 8 bases. V dropped 3 bases and J dropped 7; count of bases not matched to a gene: 7. CDR1 and CDR2 from the germline V gene are LNHDA and SQIVND (reference sequence). This CDR3 comprises 15 residues. This chain's CDR3 is CASSIRGRGIGELFF. CDR3 bases: TGTGCCAGTAGTATCAGGGGGCGCGGTATCGGGGAGCTGTTTTTT.

The chain uses TRBV9 and TRBJ2-7, with 9 bases identical to TRBD1. Germline values: CDR1 SGDLS, CDR2 YYNGEE. The length of the CDR3 is 14 residues. The ends lost 4 bases at V and 5 bases at J; junction bases unmatched: 7. The CDR3 DNA reads as TGTGCCAGCAGCCTCCGGGACAGGGCGGACGAGCAGTACTTC. As protein: CASSLRDRADEQYF.

The chain carries TRBV27 and TRBJ1-5; 8 positions agree with TRBD1. V was pared by 6 bases and J by 8 bases, with 12 bases of the junction left unmatched. The CDR3 is 15 amino acids. The germline V gene has CDR1 MNHEY and CDR2 SMNVEV (reference sequence). The CDR3 nucleotides are TGTGCCAGCAGAAGGGGCAGGGGGCCTTCAGAGCCCCAGCATTTT. Its protein product is CASRRGRGPSEPQHF.

The chain employs TRBV7-8 and TRBJ1-3, with 8 bases identical to TRBD1. Trimming took 5 bases from V and 4 from J; bases not matched to a gene: 7. The CDR3 has 15 residues. Per the germline V gene, CDR1 is SGHVS and CDR2 is FQNEAQ. Here the CDR3 reads CASSPRTGLGNTIYF. In nucleotides, the CDR3 is TGTGCCAGCAGCCCCCGGACAGGGCTCGGAAACACCATATATTTT.

Worth noting for this clone: One end of the junction varies from germline; a read error may be responsible. The chain uses TRBV6-6 and TRBJ2-5; TRBD2 is a possible D gene (5 bases). CDR1 is MNHNY, CDR2 SVGAGI, per germline (reference sequence). The CDR3 length is 13 residues. The DNA for the CDR3 is TGTACCAGCAGCTCCCGGAGGCCGGAGACCCAGTACTTC. It yields the protein CTSSSRRPETQYF.

There are a few counts of this clone. The gene calls are TRBV5-1 and TRBJ2-1, with 7 bases fitting TRBD2. Losses at the gene ends were 2 bases for V and 6 bases for J; bases not matched to a gene: 5. The CDR3 has 14 residues. Germline-derived CDR1 and CDR2 are SGHRS and YFSETQ. The CDR3: CASSLVGGINEQFF. CDR3 nucleotide sequence: TGCGCCAGCAGCTTAGTGGGGGGGATCAATGAGCAGTTCTTC.

The chain joins TRBV5-1 to TRBJ1-2; the D is unclear. V lost 0 bases to trimming and J lost 3 bases, with 9 bases between them. Germline V lookup: CDR1 SGHRS, CDR2 YFSETQ. This CDR3 has 14 residues. The CDR3 spells CASSLAGNDYGYTF. The CDR3 coding sequence is TGCGCCAGCAGCTTGGCGGGAAACGACTATGGCTACACCTTC.

The chain has TRBV29-1 and TRBJ1-2; possible D gene TRBD1, 6 bases. The V end was cut by 0 bases, the J end by 4 bases, with 6 bases between. Germline CDR1 is SQVTM and CDR2 is ANQGSEA. The CDR3 contains 12 residues. The CDR3 protein is CSVEEGGYGYTF. CDR3 nucleotide sequence: TGCAGCGTTGAAGAAGGGGGCTATGGCTACACCTTC.

In this sample, this clone turned up once. The gene calls are TRBV6-1 and TRBJ2-3; a weak D match, TRBD1 (6 bases). CDR1 and CDR2 (germline): MNHNS, SASEGT. The germline V and J ends were trimmed by 5 bases and 7 bases, with 19 bases remaining between them. The CDR3 is 15 amino acids. The CDR3 reads CASSPDQGLRNTQYF. The CDR3 DNA follows: TGTGCCAGCAGTCCGGATCAGGGGCTCCGAAATACGCAGTATTTT.

This chain connects TRBV5-4 to TRBJ2-1; 10 nucleotides align to TRBD2. The CDR3 length is 15 residues. V was clipped by 3 bases and J by 7 bases; unmatched bases: 7. The V gene's germline CDR1 is SGHNT and CDR2 YYREEE (reference sequence). This CDR3 reads CASSSPAGGLNEQFF. CDR3 bases: TGTGCCAGCAGCTCCCCAGCGGGGGGGCTGAATGAGCAGTTCTTC.

The chain employs TRBV5-4 and TRBJ2-7; 8 bases are shared with TRBD1. CDR3 length: 15 amino acids. J lost 1 base, V lost 4 bases, and 7 bases had no gene match. CDR1 SGHNT and CDR2 YYREEE come from the germline V gene (reference sequence). The CDR3 here is CASSQIGQGSYEQYF. CDR3 sequence (DNA): TGTGCCAGCAGCCAAATCGGACAGGGATCCTACGAGCAGTACTTC.

V is TRBV5-6 and J is TRBJ1-6; maybe TRBD1 (5 bases). Between the trimmed V and J ends, which lost 0 bases and 7 bases, there was a span of 14 bases. Germline CDR1 is SGHDT and CDR2 is YYEEEE. The CDR3 has 16 amino acids. CDR3 amino acids: CASSLEAGRMNSPLHF. The CDR3, as DNA: TGTGCCAGCAGCTTGGAGGCGGGGCGGATGAATTCACCCCTCCACTTT.

The genes are TRBV7-8 and TRBJ1-4, with 9 bases that match TRBD1. V gave up 5 bases and J gave up 7 bases; unmatched junction bases: 17. The CDR3 has 18 residues. Germline CDR1 and CDR2: SGHVS and FQNEAQ. DNA for the CDR3: TGTGCCAGCAGCCGACTAAGAGACAGGGGGTATCTAGGTGAAAAACTGTTTTTT. Amino acids: CASSRLRDRGYLGEKLFF.

The CDR3 here is CASSFYRDSTEAFF. The CDR3 DNA reads TGTGCCAGCAGCTTTTACCGGGACAGCACTGAAGCTTTCTTT. The chain employs TRBV7-9 and TRBJ1-1, with 7 bases matching TRBD1. Germline lookup yields CDR1 SEHNR and CDR2 FQNEAQ (reference sequence). With V trimmed by 3 bases and J by 4 bases, 5 bases remained unmatched. This CDR3 has 14 amino acids.

The rearrangement links TRBV5-1 to TRBJ2-5, with TRBD2 identical over 8 bases. CDR1 is SGHRS and CDR2 is YFSETQ in the germline V gene. The CDR3 has 15 amino acids. With V trimmed by 5 bases and J by 5 bases, 11 bases remained unmatched. CDR3 residues: CASSSSLAGLETQYF. CDR3 nucleotides: TGCGCCAGCAGTTCTTCCTTAGCGGGGTTGGAGACCCAGTACTTC.

The gene calls are TRBV6-6 and TRBJ1-1; maybe TRBD1 (6 bases). Trimming took off 10 bases at V and 0 bases at J, with 12 bases between the two ends. The germline V gene has CDR1 MNHNY and CDR2 SVGAGI (reference sequence). The CDR3 contains 13 residues. The chain's CDR3 is CATRQVLNTEAFF. The CDR3 DNA reads TGTGCCACCCGACAGGTACTGAACACTGAAGCTTTCTTT.

The chain has TRBV28 and TRBJ1-6, with a possible D match to TRBD1 (6 bases). The CDR3 is made up of 15 amino acids. Per the germline V gene, CDR1 is MDHEN and CDR2 is SYDVKM. Between the trimmed V and J ends, which lost 8 bases and 11 bases, there was a span of 22 bases. CDR3 coding DNA: TGTGCCAGCCGCGATCCGGGACAAGAGGGGGCACCCCTCCACTTT. Residues: CASRDPGQEGAPLHF. Drawing the rest from reference TRBV28 and TRBJ1-6, the complete variable domain is DVKVTQSSRYLVKRTGEKVFLECVQDMDHENMFWYRQDPGLGLRLIYFSYDVKMKEKGDIPEGYSVSREKKERFSLILESASTNQTSMYLCASRDPGQEGAPLHFGNGTRLTVT.

V and J are TRBV5-6 and TRBJ2-2; 8 bases map to TRBD2. The trim removed 4 bases at V and 4 bases at J, leaving 6 bases unmatched. Germline lookup yields CDR1 SGHDT and CDR2 YYEEEE. This CDR3 contains 15 residues. The CDR3 spells CASSRPGGRTGELFF. CDR3 DNA: TGTGCCAGCAGCCGACCGGGGGGGCGCACCGGGGAGCTGTTTTTT.

The chain employs TRBV19 and TRBJ2-3; TRBD1 matches at 8 bases. V lost 6 bases to trimming and J lost 4 bases; unmatched junction nucleotides: 3. The CDR3 is made up of 13 amino acids. Germline assignment: CDR1 LNHDA and CDR2 SQIVND (reference sequence). CDR3 in amino acids: CASRQQGADTQYF. DNA for the CDR3: TGTGCCAGTAGGCAACAGGGGGCAGATACGCAGTATTTT.

CDR3 DNA: TGTGCCAGCAGTTCTTCCGCTCGGGTTGGCTATGGCTACACCTTC. Protein sequence: CASSSSARVGYGYTF. J is TRBJ1-2 and V is TRBV28; D is unresolved. With 4 bases removed from V and 4 bases from J, the gap between germline ends came to 16 bases. The CDR3 spans 15 residues. Germline V gene sequence: CDR1 MDHEN, CDR2 SYDVKM.

Comment on this clone: Other nucleotide sequences from this sample produce the same CDR3. V gene TRBV5-1 combines with J gene TRBJ2-7, with D perhaps matching TRBD1 (5 bases). The CDR3 length is 15 residues. Trimming removed 0 bases at V and 1 base at J, with 11 bases between. Per the germline V gene, CDR1 is SGHRS and CDR2 is YFSETQ. The CDR3 loop is CASSLDGQGSYEQYF. As DNA, the CDR3 is TGCGCCAGCAGCTTGGATGGTCAGGGATCCTACGAGCAGTACTTC.

V gene TRBV7-9 combines with J gene TRBJ2-3, with 9 bases aligning to TRBD2. The ends lost 6 bases at V and 0 bases at J; junction bases unmatched: 7. The germline CDR1 and CDR2 sequences are SEHNR and FQNEAQ (reference sequence). The CDR3 spans 16 residues. The CDR3 loop is CASSSHSGGSTDTQYF. The CDR3 DNA reads TGTGCCAGCAGTTCGCATAGCGGGGGTAGCACAGATACGCAGTATTTT.